What follows describes a single TCR beta chain. Its antigen is undetermined. Stated time point: week 23, last vaccination. Every vaccine dose comprised 300 ug of mutant IDH1 20-mer peptide plus topical imiquimod. The CDR3 is 13 amino acids. Germline V gene lookup returns CDR1 MNHEY and CDR2 SVGAGI. Trimming stripped 6 bases from V and 3 bases from J, with 11 bases between. Only in-frame clones appear in the TCRdb table, and some are missing; sequencing was by immunoSEQ multiplex PCR. The data contain approximately 82,000 clones, 85% of them singletons. The data were taken from a study of a mutant IDH1 vaccine in newly diagnosed glioma. About the study: Patients were given eight vaccinations, scheduled in weeks 1, 3, 5, 7, 11, 15, 19 and 23. First vaccine doses came 4-6 weeks after radiotherapy alone, or with temozolomide cycles. Patients previously underwent radiotherapy, temozolomide, or both, and most underwent both.

General study results and limits: Patients mounted vaccine-induced immune responses in approximately 94% of cases.

The material was PBMCs, obtained from a glioma patient whose treatment included an IDH1 peptide vaccine. This chain uses TRBV6-5 with TRBJ2-5, with D possibly being TRBD2 (6 bases). The clonotype originates from a woman aged 45-65 years with glioma. The CDR3 spells CASSTTGEETQYF. The CDR3 coding sequence is TGTGCCAGCAGCACGACGGGGGAAGAGACCCAGTACTTC.